This T cell receptor beta chain comes out of a study of T-cell reconstitution after alpha-beta-depleted transplantation in children. During its preparation, the TCRbeta library received unique molecular identifiers. Via MiXCR, TCRdb re-called the PCR reads, giving one row per CDR3 protein. The sample contains about 610,000 distinct CDR3 sequences, under 12% of which appear only once. This clonotype occurred a few times. CDR3 length equals 15 residues. J was trimmed by 7 bases and V by 5 bases; bases with no gene match: 11. The receptor was derived from a human donor who donated a stem cell graft to a child with acute myeloid leukemia. The rearrangement uses TRBV12-3 or TRBV12-4 and TRBJ2-1; 7 bases agree with TRBD2. Source: PBMCs from the stem cell graft donor, taken from the stem cell graft. The CDR3 DNA follows: TGTGCCAGCAGTCGAAGCGGGACTCCACCGAATGAGCAGTTCTTC. Its protein product is CASSRSGTPPNEQFF.